Below are 29 T cell receptor beta chains sequenced from a single sample in a study of T-cell memory formation after mild COVID-19 (dated by TCRdb to about 2021). The library was obtained by 5' RACE. The sequencing machine was an Illumina NovaSeq 6000. The raw public reads went through TCRdb reprocessing: fastp at Q25, MiXCR clone calling, in-frame beta chains kept. Every CDR3 protein is listed once, alongside the most common genes and DNA of its rows. Here the sample has approximately 300,000 distinct CDR3 sequences; less than 20% occur a single time. The ten largest make up about a fifth of the sample. The sample comprised PBMCs or a T cell subset sorted from them (not recorded which). These receptors all come from a man in his late teens or twenties who had mild COVID-19 (a few samples of this study predate the infection). The sample titles of this study are shuffled in the database, so cell type and time point are left out; the donor was told from shared clones.

The chain has TRBV3-1 and TRBJ1-4; D perhaps matches TRBD1 (5 bases). Trimming stripped 0 bases from V and 11 bases from J, with 10 bases between. Per the germline V gene, CDR1 is LGHDT and CDR2 is YNNKEL (reference sequence). The CDR3 has 13 residues. In DNA form, the CDR3 reads TGTGCCAGCAGCCAAGACAGGGTTGGGAAACTGTTTTTT. Its protein is CASSQDRVGKLFF. The full variable domain, with the rest looked up from reference TRBV3-1 and TRBJ1-4, is DTAVSQTPKYLVTQMGNDKSIKCEQNLGHDTMYWYKQDSKKFLKIMFSYNNKELIINETVPNRFSPKSPDKAHLNLHINSLELGDSAVYFCASSQDRVGKLFFGSGTQLSVL.

The sample holds a few counts of this clonotype. This chain uses TRBV28 with TRBJ2-5; D possibly matches TRBD1 or TRBD2 (5 bases each). The V end lost 3 bases, the J end lost 4 bases, and 9 bases lay between the germline ends. The germline gives CDR1 MDHEN, CDR2 SYDVKM. The CDR3 has 13 residues. In nucleotides, the CDR3 is TGTGCCAGCAGTTTGAAGGGGACAGAGACCCAGTACTTC. It encodes CASSLKGTETQYF.

V is TRBV5-1 and J is TRBJ2-3, with D tentatively TRBD2 (6 bases). The CDR3 runs 15 residues. The germline V gene has CDR1 SGHRS and CDR2 YFSETQ. Trimming left V 2 bases short and J 6 bases short, with 16 bases between. CDR3 region: CASSFTMWTTDTQYF. DNA of the CDR3: TGCGCCAGCAGCTTCACCATGTGGACTACGGATACGCAGTATTTT.

This clonotype came up many times. The chain carries TRBV5-1 and TRBJ2-1; D gene uncertain. The CDR3 sequence is 15 residues long. Germline V CDR1 and CDR2: SGHRS, YFSETQ. V lost 2 bases and J 2 bases, leaving 11 bases between the germline ends. The chain's CDR3 is CASSFPWSPYNEQFF. DNA for the CDR3: TGCGCCAGCAGCTTCCCCTGGTCCCCCTACAATGAGCAGTTCTTC.

The rearrangement links TRBV29-1 to TRBJ2-5, with 7 positions matching TRBD2. Germline V gives CDR1 SQVTM, CDR2 ANQGSEA. The CDR3 totals 14 residues. The V and J ends lost 6 bases and 6 bases, in that order; junction bases with no gene match: 13. The CDR3 sequence is CSVFKGGQKKTQYF. The CDR3 DNA is TGCAGCGTATTCAAGGGAGGGCAGAAAAAGACCCAGTACTTC.

The chain joins TRBV12-3 or TRBV12-4 to TRBJ1-6, with 7 bases fitting TRBD1. CDR3 size: 16 residues. J was trimmed by 3 bases and V by 5 bases; bases with no gene match: 7. CDR3 in amino acids: CASSEWAGGYNSPLHF. The CDR3 DNA follows: TGTGCCAGCAGTGAATGGGCAGGGGGCTATAATTCACCCCTCCACTTT.

This chain uses TRBV29-1 with TRBJ1-2; D not certain. The CDR3 sequence is 14 residues long. The V end lost 3 bases, the J end lost 5 bases, and 16 bases lay between the germline ends. The V gene's germline CDR1 is SQVTM and CDR2 ANQGSEA. The CDR3 sequence is CSVEKHPAGYGYTF. In DNA form, the CDR3 reads TGCAGCGTTGAGAAACACCCTGCGGGGTATGGCTACACCTTC.

This chain uses TRBV25-1 with TRBJ2-1; perhaps TRBD2 as D (5 bases). Trimming shortened V by 1 base and J by 7 bases, and 11 bases separated the two germline ends. Germline V CDR1 and CDR2: MGHDK, SYGVNS. The CDR3 has 14 residues. The CDR3: CASSESGLRNEQFF. CDR3 in DNA: TGTGCCAGCAGTGAATCGGGGTTGCGGAATGAGCAGTTCTTC.

This chain connects TRBV4-2 to TRBJ1-2; weak D call: TRBD1 (6 bases). The V end was cut by 6 bases, the J end by 0 bases, with 17 bases between. The CDR3 totals 16 residues. The germline CDR1 and CDR2 sequences are LGHNA and YNFKEQ. The CDR3 nucleotides read TGTGCCAGCAGATTTATCCGGGACACAGCTAACTATGGCTACACCTTC. This encodes CASRFIRDTANYGYTF.

The chain is built from TRBV7-2 and TRBJ2-3; TRBD2 agrees at 9 bases. Germline CDR1 SGHTA, CDR2 FQGNSA. The CDR3 has 19 residues. Trimming removed 0 bases from V and 1 base from J; junction bases left unmatched: 11. CDR3 sequence: CASSLARFGGGARTDTQYF. CDR3 bases: TGTGCCAGCAGCTTAGCGAGATTCGGCGGGGGGGCTCGCACAGATACGCAGTATTTT.

This clonotype was observed a handful of times. The chain couples TRBV4-3 to TRBJ2-2; 7 nucleotides line up with TRBD1. The germline V gene encodes CDR1 LGHNA and CDR2 YSLEER. The CDR3 is 15 residues long. The ends lost 5 bases at V and 4 bases at J; junction bases unmatched: 7. As DNA, the CDR3 is TGCGCCAGCAGCTTTCGACAGGGTGCCACCGGGGAGCTGTTTTTT. Translation gives CASSFRQGATGELFF.

This clonotype appeared a few times. The rearrangement joins TRBV10-3 to TRBJ1-2, with no clear D. Germline V gene data show CDR1 as ENHRY and CDR2 as SYGVKD. The ends were cut back, 1 base at V and 0 bases at J, with 6 bases in the middle. The CDR3 has 14 amino acids. The CDR3 sequence: CAISEWGANYGYTF. CDR3 bases: TGTGCCATCAGTGAGTGGGGAGCTAACTATGGCTACACCTTC.

This clonotype was seen a few times. In DNA, the CDR3 is TGTGCCACCAGCCCCGATAGAGGGCCCGGGAGGGGCTACACCTTC. Protein sequence: CATSPDRGPGRGYTF. The chain uses TRBV15 and TRBJ1-2; D ambiguous. Looked up from germline, CDR1 is LNHNV and CDR2 is YYDKDF (reference sequence). The CDR3 consists of 15 residues. Deletions cut 5 bases from V and 8 bases from J, with 21 bases between.

The genes are TRBV7-6 and TRBJ2-7, with 9 bases lining up with TRBD1. CDR3 length: 15 amino acids. Germline CDR1 is SGHVS and CDR2 is FNYEAQ. V lost 6 bases and J lost 2; bases outside the gene matches: 8. The CDR3 DNA sequence: TGTGCCAGCAGTCTCCAAGGGACAGGGCCCTACGAGCAGTACTTC. This translates into CASSLQGTGPYEQYF.

This clonotype occurred a few times. This sequence joins TRBV6-5 and TRBJ2-3; 7 positions match TRBD1. Germline-derived CDR1 and CDR2 are MNHEY and SVGAGI. Trimming at V came to 6 bases and at J to 4 bases, leaving 4 bases not matched to a gene. The CDR3 runs 13 residues. Here the CDR3 reads CASRTGVADTQYF. CDR3 DNA: TGTGCCAGCAGAACAGGGGTCGCAGATACGCAGTATTTT.

Only a few counts were recorded for this clonotype. This rearrangement joins TRBV28 to TRBJ1-5; D possibly corresponds to TRBD1 (6 bases). This CDR3 region has 18 residues. V was shortened by 5 bases and J by 0 bases, with 20 bases between the two germline ends. Germline V CDR1 and CDR2: MDHEN, SYDVKM. The CDR3 here is CASSPLLGQKYSNQPQHF. CDR3 DNA sequence: TGTGCCAGCAGTCCCCTGCTCGGACAGAAATATAGCAATCAGCCCCAGCATTTT.

This clonotype was detected only a few times. The chain couples TRBV28 to TRBJ2-7; no definite D call. Germline loops: CDR1 MDHEN, CDR2 SYDVKM. The length of the CDR3 is 15 residues. V dropped 6 bases and J dropped 2 bases, with 17 bases sitting between them. CDR3 loop: CASSPMSQPTYEQYV. CDR3 coding DNA: TGTGCCAGCAGCCCCATGTCCCAACCTACCTACGAGCAGTACGTC.

This clonotype was counted only a few times. The CDR3 DNA sequence: TGCAGCGTTGAAGAGGTTACGGTCTATGGCTACACCTTC. This gives the protein CSVEEVTVYGYTF. The rearrangement uses TRBV29-1 and TRBJ1-2, with D unclear. Per the germline V gene, CDR1 is SQVTM and CDR2 is ANQGSEA. The CDR3 runs to 13 residues. The ends were cut back, 0 bases at V and 4 bases at J, with 9 bases in the middle.

This sequence joins TRBV24-1 and TRBJ2-5; no reliable D call. V lost 4 bases, J lost 7 bases, and 15 bases lay in between. The length of the CDR3 is 14 residues. Germline-derived CDR1 and CDR2 are KGHDR and SFDVKD. The CDR3 is CATSDEVSMGTQYF. For the CDR3, the DNA is TGTGCCACCAGTGACGAAGTAAGCATGGGGACCCAGTACTTC.

This rearrangement joins TRBV2 to TRBJ1-1; possible D gene TRBD1, 6 bases. CDR1 SNHLY and CDR2 FYNNEI come from the germline V gene. This CDR3 region has 14 residues. V was cut by 4 bases and J by 10 bases, with 19 bases left in between. CDR3 sequence reads: CASSVVGGARRAFF. The CDR3 region has the DNA TGTGCCAGCAGTGTAGTCGGGGGCGCGAGGAGAGCTTTCTTT.

Here the CDR3 DNA reads TGTGCCAGCAGACCCCGGGGTGGAATGCAGCCCCAGCATTTT. Encoded protein: CASRPRGGMQPQHF. The rearrangement links TRBV12-3 or TRBV12-4 to TRBJ1-5, with D unclear. The CDR3 contains 14 residues. Trimming removed 6 bases at V and 7 bases at J, with 16 bases between.

This clonotype was seen a handful of times. This rearrangement joins TRBV3-2 to TRBJ2-1; the D segment call TRBD1 is taken from the table without a DNA check. TRBV3-2 is designated a pseudogene. The CDR3 consists of 21 residues. The CDR3 DNA is TGTGCCAGCAGCCAAGAATCTAAAACTGCTAGGGGCAGTAGCTCCTACAATGAGCAGTTCTTC. Its protein is CASSQESKTARGSSSYNEQFF.

This clonotype appeared many times. The V call is TRBV7-9, the J call TRBJ2-3; 7 bases map to TRBD2. V was clipped by 5 bases and J by 2 bases; unmatched bases: 10. The CDR3 is made up of 16 amino acids. Per germline, CDR1 SEHNR and CDR2 FQNEAQ (reference sequence). In DNA, the CDR3 is TGTGCCAGCAGCCCCCTGGGGCGGGGGACCACAGATACGCAGTATTTT. Protein product: CASSPLGRGTTDTQYF.

The chain joins TRBV6-6 to TRBJ2-2; D possibly corresponds to TRBD2 (6 bases). This CDR3 comprises 13 residues. CDR1 and CDR2 (germline): MNHNY, SVGAGI (reference sequence). The V and J ends lost 8 bases and 7 bases respectively, with 14 bases between them. CDR3 sequence reads: CASLGGVGGELFF. The DNA of the CDR3 is TGTGCCAGCCTAGGCGGGGTTGGCGGGGAGCTGTTTTTT.

The chain is built from TRBV4-2 and TRBJ2-7, with 13 bases lining up with TRBD2. Germline values: CDR1 LGHNA, CDR2 YNFKEQ. The CDR3 is 15 residues long. J was trimmed by 6 bases and V by 0 bases; bases with no gene match: 2. In DNA form, the CDR3 reads TGTGCCAGCAGCCAAGACTGGACTAGCGGGGGCGAGCAGTACTTC. It codes for CASSQDWTSGGEQYF.

In this sample, this clonotype turned up many times. The chain joins TRBV7-9 to TRBJ2-5; D is unresolved. The V end was cut by 10 bases, the J end by 5 bases, with 8 bases between. There are 10 residues in the CDR3. The germline CDR1 and CDR2 sequences are SEHNR and FQNEAQ (reference sequence). This CDR3 is CAIRRETQYF. CDR3 DNA: TGTGCCATCCGGCGGGAGACCCAGTACTTC.

The J gene is TRBJ1-3, the V gene TRBV24-1, with 8 bases lining up with TRBD1. Germline trimming cut 5 bases from V and 11 bases from J; bases unmatched to any gene: 7. This CDR3 comprises 13 residues. Germline values: CDR1 KGHDR, CDR2 SFDVKD. CDR3 amino acids: CATSARPGGSIYF. CDR3 sequence (DNA): TGTGCCACCAGTGCCCGGCCAGGGGGCTCCATATATTTT.

V gene TRBV12-3 or TRBV12-4 combines with J gene TRBJ1-5; D perhaps matches TRBD1 (6 bases). The V end lost 6 bases, the J end lost 3 bases, and 15 bases lay between the germline ends. This CDR3 spans 15 amino acids. This CDR3 is CASSPDGGHNQPQHF. The CDR3 DNA follows: TGTGCCAGCAGCCCTGACGGGGGGCACAATCAGCCCCAGCATTTT.

The rearrangement uses TRBV18 and TRBJ1-1; TRBD1 might be the D (6 bases). Germline V lookup: CDR1 KGHSH, CDR2 LQKENI. Trimming stripped 5 bases from V and 3 bases from J, with 10 bases between. CDR3 length: 13 residues. The CDR3 reads CASSTGLYTEAFF. The CDR3 coding sequence is TGTGCCAGCTCAACAGGGTTGTACACTGAAGCTTTCTTT. The full variable domain, completed using reference TRBV18 and TRBJ1-1, is NAGVMQNPRHLVRRRGQEARLRCSPMKGHSHVYWYRQLPEEGLKFMVYLQKENIIDESGMPKERFSAEFPKEGPSILRIQQVVRGDSAAYFCASSTGLYTEAFFGQGTRLTVV.